These 5 T cell receptor beta chains were sequenced from one sample in a study of blood T cells in healthy people across ages. A second PCR of 7 to 11 cycles used a sample-barcoded 5' primer and a J-beta primer mix. TCRdb processed the 5' RACE reads anew with MiXCR; each CDR3 protein has one entry. The top ten hold over 3.5% of the sample, which has about 1.5 million distinct CDR3 sequences, under 55% seen once. The specimen was blood. These receptors came from a woman under 30 in good health.

V and J are TRBV20-1 and TRBJ2-2; 8 nucleotides align to TRBD2. V shed 0 bases and J 6 bases; nucleotides not matched to a gene: 9. The germline CDR1 and CDR2 sequences are DFQATT and SNEGSKA (reference sequence). The CDR3 runs to 16 residues. The CDR3 protein is CSARDLYRGGPGELFF. CDR3 sequence (DNA): TGCAGTGCTAGAGATCTCTACCGGGGGGGCCCCGGGGAGCTGTTTTTT.

This chain links TRBV11-2 with TRBJ2-1; 12 nucleotides match TRBD2. The V gene end was trimmed by 7 bases and the J gene end by 3 bases; junction bases not matched to a gene: 4. Germline V gives CDR1 SGHAT, CDR2 FQNNGV. The CDR3 length is 15 residues. The CDR3 DNA follows: TGTGCCAGCACCACTAGCGGGGGGCACTACAATGAGCAGTTCTTC. It is translated as CASTTSGGHYNEQFF.

The J gene is TRBJ2-7, the V gene TRBV7-2, with D possibly called TRBD1 or TRBD2 (5 bases each). The tail of the sequence fits TRBJ2-4 better, so the J call may be wrong. The CDR3 consists of 12 residues. Germline CDR1 is SGHTA and CDR2 is FQGNSA. The CDR3 nucleotides read TGTGCCAGCAGCTTGCAGGGACACATTCAGTACTTC. Translating it yields CASSLQGHIQYF.

This clonotype has just a few counts. The chain has TRBV12-3 or TRBV12-4 and TRBJ2-7, with 8 bases aligning to TRBD1. The CDR3 totals 15 residues. V dropped 5 bases and J dropped 2; count of bases not matched to a gene: 8. The CDR3 DNA reads as TGTGCCAGCAGTCCGTGGACAGGGCAAACCTACGAGCAGTACTTC. It specifies CASSPWTGQTYEQYF.

The J gene is TRBJ2-7, the V gene TRBV13, with 9 positions matching TRBD1. V lost 3 bases to trimming and J lost 7 bases; unmatched junction nucleotides: 10. CDR3 size: 15 residues. Per germline, CDR1 PRHDT and CDR2 FYEKMQ (reference sequence). CDR3 sequence reads: CASSFPGQGRYEQYF. CDR3 in DNA: TGTGCCAGCAGCTTTCCGGGACAGGGCCGCTATGAGCAGTACTTC.